The clone carrying this T cell receptor beta chain was seen more than once but under ten times. Its antigen is unidentified. The CDR3 covers 12 residues. The V gene lost 5 bases and the J gene lost 7 bases, with 10 bases spanning the gap. Germline lookup yields CDR1 SGHTA and CDR2 FQGNSA. These data belong to a study of blood T cells in healthy people across ages. Study outcomes and limitations: Measured against age, TCR beta diversity per million T cells decreased in a roughly linear manner.

Sample-barcoded 5' priming and a J-beta primer mix drove a second PCR of 7 to 11 cycles. TCRdb redid the calling of the 5' RACE reads with MiXCR, one entry per CDR3 protein. The table shows 2 million or so distinct CDR3 sequences, with roughly 52% occurring only once. The sample was blood. This chain links TRBV7-2 with TRBJ2-3; D not resolved. The clonotype originates from a woman aged 40 to 55 in good health. The CDR3 DNA reads TGTGCCAGCAGCCGGGTTCGACATACGCAGTATTTT. Translation gives CASSRVRHTQYF.